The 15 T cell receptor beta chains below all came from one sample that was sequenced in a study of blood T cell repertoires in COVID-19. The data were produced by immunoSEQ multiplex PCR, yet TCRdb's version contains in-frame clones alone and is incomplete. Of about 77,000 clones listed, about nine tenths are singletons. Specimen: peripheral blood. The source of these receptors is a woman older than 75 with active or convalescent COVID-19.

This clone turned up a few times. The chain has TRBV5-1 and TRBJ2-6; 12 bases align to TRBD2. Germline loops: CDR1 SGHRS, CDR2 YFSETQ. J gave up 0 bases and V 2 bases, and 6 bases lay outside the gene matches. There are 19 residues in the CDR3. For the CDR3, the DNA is TGCGCCAGCAGCTTCGCGACTAGCGGGGGAAACTCTGGGGCCAACGTCCTGACTTTC. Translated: CASSFATSGGNSGANVLTF. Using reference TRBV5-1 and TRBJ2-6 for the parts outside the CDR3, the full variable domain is KAGVTQTPRYLIKTRGQQVTLSCSPISGHRSVSWYQQTPGQGLQFLFEYFSETQRNKGNFPGRFSGRQFSNSRSEMNVSTLELGDSALYLCASSFATSGGNSGANVLTFGAGSRLTVL.

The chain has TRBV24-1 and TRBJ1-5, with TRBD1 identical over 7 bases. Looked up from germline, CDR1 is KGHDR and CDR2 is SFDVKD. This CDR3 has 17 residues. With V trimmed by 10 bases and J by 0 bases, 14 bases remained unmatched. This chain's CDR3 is CATALSGTAYSNQPQHF. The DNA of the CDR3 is TGTGCCACTGCCTTATCCGGGACAGCCTATAGCAATCAGCCCCAGCATTTT.

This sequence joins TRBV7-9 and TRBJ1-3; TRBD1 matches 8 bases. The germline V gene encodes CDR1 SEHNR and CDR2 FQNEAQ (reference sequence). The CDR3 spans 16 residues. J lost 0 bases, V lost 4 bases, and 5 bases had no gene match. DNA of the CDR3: TGTGCCAGCAGCTCCCCGGGACAGGTCTCTGGAAACACCATATATTTT. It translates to CASSSPGQVSGNTIYF.

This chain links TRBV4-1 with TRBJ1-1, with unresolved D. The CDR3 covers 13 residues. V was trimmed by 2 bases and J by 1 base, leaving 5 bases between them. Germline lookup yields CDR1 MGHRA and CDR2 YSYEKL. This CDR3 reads CASSQPRNTEAFF. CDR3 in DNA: TGCGCCAGCAGCCAACCCCGGAACACTGAAGCTTTCTTT.

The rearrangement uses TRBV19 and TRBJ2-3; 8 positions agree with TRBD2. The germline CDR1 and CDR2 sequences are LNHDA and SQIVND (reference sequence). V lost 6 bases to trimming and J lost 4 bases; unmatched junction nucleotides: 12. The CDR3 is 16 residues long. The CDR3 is CASSPFGGARPDTQYF. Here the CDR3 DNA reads TGTGCCAGTAGCCCGTTCGGGGGGGCCCGGCCAGATACGCAGTATTTT. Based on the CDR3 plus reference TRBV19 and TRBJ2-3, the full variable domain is DGGITQSPKYLFRKEGQNVTLSCEQNLNHDAMYWYRQDPGQGLRLIYYSQIVNDFQKGDIAEGYSVSREKKESFPLTVTSAQKNPTAFYLCASSPFGGARPDTQYFGPGTRLTVL.

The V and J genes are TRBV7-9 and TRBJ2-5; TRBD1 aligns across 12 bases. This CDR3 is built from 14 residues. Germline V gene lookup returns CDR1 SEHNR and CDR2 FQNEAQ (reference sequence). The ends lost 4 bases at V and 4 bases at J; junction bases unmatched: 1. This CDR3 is CASSSGQGAETQYF. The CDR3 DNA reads TGTGCCAGCAGCTCGGGACAGGGGGCAGAGACCCAGTACTTC.

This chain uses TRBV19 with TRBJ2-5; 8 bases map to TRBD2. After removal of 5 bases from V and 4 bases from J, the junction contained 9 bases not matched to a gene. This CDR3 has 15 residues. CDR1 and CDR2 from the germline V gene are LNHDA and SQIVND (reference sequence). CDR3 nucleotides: TGTGCCAGTAGTTGGACGGGGGGGCGTCTAGAGACCCAGTACTTC. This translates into CASSWTGGRLETQYF.

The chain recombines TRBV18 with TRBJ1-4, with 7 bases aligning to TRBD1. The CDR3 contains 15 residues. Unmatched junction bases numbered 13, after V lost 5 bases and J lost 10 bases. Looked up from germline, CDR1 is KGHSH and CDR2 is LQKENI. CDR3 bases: TGTGCCAGCTCAAACGGACAGGCCGACGCGGGAAAACTGTTTTTT. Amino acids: CASSNGQADAGKLFF.

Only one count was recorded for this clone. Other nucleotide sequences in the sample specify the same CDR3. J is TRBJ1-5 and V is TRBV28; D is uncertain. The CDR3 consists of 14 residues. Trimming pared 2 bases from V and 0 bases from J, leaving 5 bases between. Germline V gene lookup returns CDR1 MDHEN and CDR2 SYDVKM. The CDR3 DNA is TGTGCCAGCAGTTTAGTCTATAGCAATCAGCCCCAGCATTTT. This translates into CASSLVYSNQPQHF. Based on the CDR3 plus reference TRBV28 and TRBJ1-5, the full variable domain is DVKVTQSSRYLVKRTGEKVFLECVQDMDHENMFWYRQDPGLGLRLIYFSYDVKMKEKGDIPEGYSVSREKKERFSLILESASTNQTSMYLCASSLVYSNQPQHFGDGTRLSIL.

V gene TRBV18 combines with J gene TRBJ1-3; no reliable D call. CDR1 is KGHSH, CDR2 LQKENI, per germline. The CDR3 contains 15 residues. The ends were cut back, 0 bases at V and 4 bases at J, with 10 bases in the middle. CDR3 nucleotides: TGTGCCAGCTCACCACCTACCGGAGGGGGAAACACCATATATTTT. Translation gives CASSPPTGGGNTIYF. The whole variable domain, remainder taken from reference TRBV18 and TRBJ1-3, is NAGVMQNPRHLVRRRGQEARLRCSPMKGHSHVYWYRQLPEEGLKFMVYLQKENIIDESGMPKERFSAEFPKEGPSILRIQQVVRGDSAAYFCASSPPTGGGNTIYFGEGSWLTVV.

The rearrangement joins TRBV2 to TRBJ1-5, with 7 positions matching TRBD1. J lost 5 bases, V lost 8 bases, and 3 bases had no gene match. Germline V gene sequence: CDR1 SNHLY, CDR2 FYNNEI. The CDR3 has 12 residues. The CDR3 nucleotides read TGTGCCAGCGGGACAGACGATCAGCCCCAGCATTTT. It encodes CASGTDDQPQHF.

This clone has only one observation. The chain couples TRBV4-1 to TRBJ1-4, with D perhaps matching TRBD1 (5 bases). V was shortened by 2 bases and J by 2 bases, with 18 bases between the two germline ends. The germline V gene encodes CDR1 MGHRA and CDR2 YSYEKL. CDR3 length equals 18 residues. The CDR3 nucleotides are TGCGCCAGCAGCCAAATGGGGCACCCCCTGGGGACTAATGAAAAACTGTTTTTT. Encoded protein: CASSQMGHPLGTNEKLFF.

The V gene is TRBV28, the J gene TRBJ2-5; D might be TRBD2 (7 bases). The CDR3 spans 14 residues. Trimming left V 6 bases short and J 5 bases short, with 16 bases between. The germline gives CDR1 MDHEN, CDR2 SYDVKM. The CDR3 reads CASSLRGAVETQYF. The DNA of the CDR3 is TGTGCCAGCAGCCTTCGGGGGGCAGTGGAGACCCAGTACTTC.

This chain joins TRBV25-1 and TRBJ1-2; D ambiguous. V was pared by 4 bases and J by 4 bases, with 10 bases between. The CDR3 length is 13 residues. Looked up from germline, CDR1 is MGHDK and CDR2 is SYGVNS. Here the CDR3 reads CASSAGWAYGYTF. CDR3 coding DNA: TGTGCCAGCAGTGCCGGATGGGCCTATGGCTACACCTTC.

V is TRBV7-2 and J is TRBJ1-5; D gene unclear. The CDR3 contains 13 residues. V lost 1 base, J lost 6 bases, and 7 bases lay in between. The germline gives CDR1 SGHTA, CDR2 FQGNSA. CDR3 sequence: CASSLDLSQPQHF. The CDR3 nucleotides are TGTGCCAGCAGCTTAGATCTGAGTCAGCCCCAGCATTTT.